Listed below are T cell receptor beta chains from one sample, sequenced in a study of blood T cell repertoires in COVID-19. Sequenced by immunoSEQ multiplex PCR; TCRdb stores in-frame clones only, minus some. Here the sample spans over 250,000 clones, 65% to 90% being singletons. Sequencing was done on a sample of peripheral blood. The receptors derive from a human donor in a cohort sampled during active COVID-19. CDR3s include the opening cysteine and the closing phenylalanine or tryptophan. Size is omitted from some rows. Given values are once, few, many or a class for expanded clones.

CDR3	V	size
CASSSGDSYNEQFF	TRBV28	-
CATTVFPPRALNTEAFF	TRBV24-1	-
CASSPRGGNTGELFF	TRBV5-4	-
CATSDSKHADTQYF	TRBV24-1	-
CASSQDPTTVVNEKLFF	TRBV4-1	-
CASSQDRASGETQYF	TRBV4-3	-
CASSERSLSNQPQHF	TRBV10-2	-
CASRFQGSEQYF	TRBV5-6	-
CASKSPRIVTSGRARETQYF	TRBV5-1	-
CSVSGVSSYEQYF	TRBV29-1	-
CASGLPLLSGRWYNEQFF	TRBV12-5	-
CASSPGGANTEAFF	TRBV18	once
CASSLNRDRAGNTIYF	TRBV5-1	-
CASSNSQGLMINEQFF	TRBV18	-
CASSHLPGREQFF	TRBV4-3	-
CSVSLRGNQPQHF	TRBV29-1	-
CASSQTFTGTEAFF	TRBV4-3	-
CASSYSAYQGGSPLHF	TRBV7-6	-
CASASEVYNEQFF	TRBV5-1	-
CASSSSGQGSYEQYF	TRBV6-5	once
CASSFPGEEQYF	TRBV27	-
CASSLGLAGGSLQPGELFF	TRBV5-1	-
CASSQRTSGGEQYF	TRBV3-1/TRBV3-2	-
CASSVGLPRDTQYF	TRBV5-1	-
CASSLAGTSYNEQFF	TRBV5-1	-
CASSKVGGINEKLFF	TRBV18	-
CASSKLRGNSPLHF	TRBV28	-
CASSLVQNSYEQYF	TRBV7-8	-
CASSAGGEQYF	TRBV9	few
CASSPARLAGGWADTQYF	TRBV5-8	-
CASRQGPPPGELFF	TRBV6-5	-
CASSRHEGEQFF	TRBV7-2	-
CASSPSGSSNEQFF	TRBV7-9	-
CSVHREMNTEAFF	TRBV29-1	-
CASSFGSPNSPLHF	TRBV13	-
CASRRAGGADTQYF	TRBV2	once
CASSLAYTEAFF	TRBV11-2	-
CATSDSLGGRDPDTQYF	TRBV24-1	-
CASRSSSGDYEQYF	TRBV27	-
CASSIRPGYNEQFF	TRBV19	-
CASSSGTFTDTQYF	TRBV5-1	-
CASSPGTFSSGNTIYF	TRBV18	-
CASRKREGLAGVHEQFF	TRBV4-3	-
CASSITADKETQYF	TRBV19	-
CASSPPSGTYNEQFF	TRBV5-1	-
CASSESRAPRFF	TRBV10-2	once
CASSEGPVNTGELFF	TRBV2	-
CASSQGNGIYGYTF	TRBV2	-
CASSPQFGQPQHF	TRBV7-8	-
CASRGQGMFDTEAFF	TRBV19	-
CASRDRSNTGELFF	TRBV2	-
CASSVDRGTYGYTF	TRBV5-4	-
CASSLALAGRGETQYF	TRBV5-1	-
CAISESTSRTDTQYF	TRBV10-3	-
CASSQENTGVGAQYF	TRBV4-3	once
CASRGPGLADTQYF	TRBV6-4	-
CASSQDDRPWGYTF	TRBV14	once
CASSRGGASYNEQFF	TRBV5-4	-
CASSWDTDYGYTF	TRBV3-1/TRBV3-2	-